One TCR beta chain is described in this entry. This entry belongs to a study of OX40 agonist ivuxolimab in advanced cancers. Profiling relied on immunoSEQ multiplex PCR, and the TCRdb table lists in-frame clones only, not all of them. This table holds some 60,000 clones, nearly 90% found once. Losses at the gene ends were 5 bases for V and 1 base for J; bases not matched to a gene: 7. The CDR3 is 15 amino acids. In germline, CDR1 is SEHNR, CDR2 FQNEAQ (reference sequence). The V call is TRBV7-9, the J call TRBJ1-1; TRBD1 aligns across 7 bases. The source material was CD4+ or CD8+ T cells sorted from blood, sampled in a trial of the OX40 agonist ivuxolimab. This TCR derives from an adult with an advanced solid tumor such as melanoma, head and neck, liver or kidney cancer. The CDR3: CASSVFRDRNTEAFF. CDR3 bases: TGTGCCAGCAGCGTATTCCGGGACAGGAACACTGAAGCTTTCTTT.